The source of this TCR beta chain is a study of blood T cell repertoires in COVID-19. Study summary: The United States, Italy and Spain supplied acute and convalescent COVID-19 samples.

The CDR3 runs 16 residues. The ends lost 6 bases at V and 4 bases at J; junction bases unmatched: 11. Per the germline V gene, CDR1 is LNHDA and CDR2 is SQIVND (reference sequence). Recruits, aged about 18 to 89 years, lived in 20 to 30 US areas. Clinical history reported by participants formed the basis on which cohorts were assigned. Per the study methods: It was from reference gene primer amplification that nucleated cell counts were estimated. Profiled with immunoSEQ multiplex PCR; TCRdb holds only in-frame clones, not every one. Clonal size and the V and J genes are those of that table, whereas D and trimming came from the DNA. The sample has 300,000 or so clones; approximately 86% are singletons.

The chain carries TRBV19 and TRBJ1-2; TRBD1 matches 10 bases. The sequencing input was PBMCs or T cells enriched from blood (not recorded which). The source of this sequence is a woman between 40 and 55 years old with acute COVID-19. The DNA of the CDR3 is TGTGCCAGTAGCCTCCGGGACAGGGGATCCGGCTATGGCTACACCTTC. Translating it yields CASSLRDRGSGYGYTF.